This TCR beta chain was documented in a study of breast tumors, draining lymph nodes, adjacent tissues. General study points: Luminal-like breast cancer showed significantly higher tumor–nontumor repertoire similarity than basal-like. That most tumor T cells come from lymph nodes remained unproven. Tumor TCR diversity was below lymph nodes but above nontumor tissue.

V was pared by 4 bases and J by 0 bases, with 9 bases between. The germline gives CDR1 SGHTA, CDR2 FQGNSA. This CDR3 region has 15 residues. This clonotype was detected many times. Antigen unknown. Samples came from axillary lymph nodes draining the breast cancer. TCRdb passed the multiplex PCR reads through MiXCR, listing each CDR3 protein once. In the table there are 200,000 to 300,000 distinct CDR3 sequences, around 30% of which are singletons. Material for sequencing was axillary lymph node tissue. This chain connects TRBV7-2 to TRBJ1-4; D gene uncertain. The origin of this receptor is a female donor with breast cancer. Some clones in this sample may be carry-over from other donors' samples. CDR3 DNA: TGTGCCAGCAGCTACTACAGTTCAACTAATGAAAAACTGTTTTTT. Its translation: CASSYYSSTNEKLFF.